This T cell receptor (beta chain) was identified in a study of CD8 T cells in ankylosing spondylitis. Study results and limitations: Seemingly distinctive of ankylosing spondylitis blood was a TCR beta motif formed by eight highly homologous variants.

This clonotype was seen many times. Its target is not known. MiXCR, applied by TCRdb to the 5' RACE reads, yields one record per CDR3 protein. The sample lists about 500,000 distinct CDR3 sequences, about 5.4% occurring once. Trimming cost V 1 base and J 0 bases, with 11 bases left between them. The CDR3 is made up of 15 amino acids. Germline CDR1 SQVTM, CDR2 ANQGSEA. Specimen: blood, either unsorted or a sorted T cell fraction (not recorded which). The rearrangement uses TRBV29-1 and TRBJ2-3; a possible D gene is TRBD1 (5 bases). The clonotype comes from a male donor with ankylosing spondylitis. CDR3 coding DNA: TGCAGCGTTGAAGGCGGCCAGGGAAGCACAGATACGCAGTATTTT. It yields the protein CSVEGGQGSTDTQYF.